A single TCR beta chain is shown here with its context. What antigen it recognizes has not been identified. No base quality information exists; no much larger clone differs at one position. Whole blood was collected in K2EDTA tubes by collaborating institutions according to the institutions' own protocols. For TCRbeta analysis, collaborators shipped samples as frozen whole blood, isolated PBMCs, or DNA extracted from either of those sample types. The data were obtained in a study of blood T cell repertoires in COVID-19 (dated by TCRdb to 2018 to 2021). Broadly, across the study: Samples covering the acute and convalescent phases of COVID-19 were provided by collaborators in the United States, Italy and Spain. Samples came from the ongoing ImmuneRACE study (first 160 participants) plus 1,254 subjects from 6 global collaborators. Where HLA class I and class II types were available, the types were taken from metadata supplied by the sample provider, not from assay-based typing. A freely available public database, intended as a resource for researchers studying the immune response to SARS-CoV-2, is where the repertoires were released. A de-identified subject ID, COVID-19 status, age in years and sex were almost always included in the sample metadata. The prospective study material was composed of cDNA or gDNA derived from T cells, B-cell-depleted T cells, or PBMCs. The dataset comprised deeply sampled blood TCRbeta repertoires from subjects exposed to, actively infected with, or recovered from COVID-19.

General study outcomes and caveats: How much clinical and demographic metadata was included differed by source and by participant, and the metadata was provided uncurated.

Sequences SQVTM (CDR1) and ANQGSEA (CDR2) are obtained from the germline V gene. The CDR3 spans 12 residues, from the cysteine through the phenylalanine. The CDR3 DNA has 36 bases and is translated from base 1. Trimming leaves V shorter by 4 bases and J shorter by 6 bases, with the junction holding 5 bases beyond the gene matches. The immunoSEQ Assay, a bias-controlled multiplex PCR, was used to amplify TCRbeta CDR3 regions from genomic DNA. The paper's processing steps were these. The number of nucleated cells in each sample was estimated by amplification of reference gene primers within the assay. To quantify the absolute abundance of each unique TCRbeta CDR3 rearrangement, sequence reads were collapsed and filtered. For each sample, productive Simpson clonality was calculated as the square root of Simpson's diversity index over productive rearrangements. The source is immuneACCESS, and TCRdb retained only in-frame sequences with V and J called. Part of the clones is not carried over; for the studies checked, unresolved V genes explain less than half of this, and the remainder is unexplained. V, J and clone size were drawn from that table, and D and trimming were deduced from the DNA. For this sample the table gives some 76,000 clones, of which more than 80% were detected only once. The leading ten clones occupy over 15% of the sample.

The sample was peripheral blood. This chain is built from TRBV29-1 and TRBJ1-1, with 7 central nucleotides matching TRBD1. The sequence was obtained from a woman aged 60 to 75 with acute or convalescent COVID-19. The DNA reads as follows: TGCAGCGTTGGACAGGGAAGGTCTGAAGCTTTCTTT. Protein translation: CSVGQGRSEAFF.